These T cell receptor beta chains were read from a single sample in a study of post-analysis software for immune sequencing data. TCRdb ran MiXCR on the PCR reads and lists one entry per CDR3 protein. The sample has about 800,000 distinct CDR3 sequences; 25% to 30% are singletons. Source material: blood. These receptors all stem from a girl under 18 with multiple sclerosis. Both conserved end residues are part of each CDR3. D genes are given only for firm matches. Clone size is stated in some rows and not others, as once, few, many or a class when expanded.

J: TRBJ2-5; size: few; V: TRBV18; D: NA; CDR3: CASSPPRDIWQETQYF; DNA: TGTGCCAGCTCGCCCCCCCGGGACATATGGCAAGAGACCCAGTACTTC
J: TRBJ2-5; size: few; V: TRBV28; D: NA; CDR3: CASTFRGSGGFRETQYF; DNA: TGTGCCAGCACGTTCCGGGGGTCTGGGGGTTTCAGGGAGACCCAGTACTTC
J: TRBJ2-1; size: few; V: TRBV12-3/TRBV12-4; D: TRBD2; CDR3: CASTGDYRSSYNEQFF; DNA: TGTGCCAGCACCGGGGACTACAGGAGCTCCTACAATGAGCAGTTCTTC
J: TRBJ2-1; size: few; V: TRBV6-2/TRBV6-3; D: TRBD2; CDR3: CASRLLAGVNEQFF; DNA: TGTGCCAGCAGGCTACTAGCGGGGGTCAATGAGCAGTTCTTC
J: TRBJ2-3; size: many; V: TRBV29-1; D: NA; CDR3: CSPDGPHPVTDTQYF; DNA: TGCAGCCCGGACGGTCCACACCCAGTCACAGATACGCAGTATTTT
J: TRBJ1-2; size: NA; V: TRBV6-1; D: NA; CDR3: CASSASSGIYGYTF; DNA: TGTGCCAGCAGTGCAAGTTCAGGGATCTATGGCTACACCTTC
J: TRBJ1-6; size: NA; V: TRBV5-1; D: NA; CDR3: CASSRDFQPDYNSPLHF; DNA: TGCGCCAGCAGCCGTGACTTTCAGCCAGACTATAATTCACCCCTCCACTTT
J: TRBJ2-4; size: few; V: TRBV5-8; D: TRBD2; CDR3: CASSTSGAFLAKNIQYF; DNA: TGTGCCAGCTCGACTAGCGGGGCTTTCCTAGCCAAAAACATTCAGTACTTC
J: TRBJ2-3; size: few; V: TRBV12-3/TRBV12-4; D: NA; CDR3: CASSFRTGDLEDTQYF; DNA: TGTGCCAGCAGTTTTCGTACTGGGGACCTTGAGGATACGCAGTATTTT
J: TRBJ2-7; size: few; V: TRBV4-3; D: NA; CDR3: CASSQGDTEQYF; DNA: TGCGCCAGCAGCCAAGGGGATACCGAGCAGTACTTC
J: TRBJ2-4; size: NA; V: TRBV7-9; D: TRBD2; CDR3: CASGMTSGSKEQYF; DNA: TGTGCCAGCGGGATGACTAGCGGGAGTAAAGAGCAGTACTTC
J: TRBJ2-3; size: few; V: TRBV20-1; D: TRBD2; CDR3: CSAISGGSTDTQYF; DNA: TGCAGTGCTATTAGCGGGGGGAGCACAGATACGCAGTATTTT
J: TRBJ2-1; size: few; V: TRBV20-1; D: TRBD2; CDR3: CSAREPFAGGGSEQFF; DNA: TGCAGTGCTAGAGAACCGTTCGCGGGAGGGGGCAGTGAGCAGTTCTTC
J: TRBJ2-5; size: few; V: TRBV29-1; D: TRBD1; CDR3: CSVARTGGVETQYF; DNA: TGCAGCGTTGCTCGGACAGGGGGCGTGGAGACCCAGTACTTC
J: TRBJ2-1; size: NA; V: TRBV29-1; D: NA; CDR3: CSVETINEQFF; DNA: TGCAGCGTTGAGACTATCAATGAGCAGTTCTTC
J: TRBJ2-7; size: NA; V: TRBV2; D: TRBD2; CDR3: CASSVASGIYYEQYF; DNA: TGTGCCAGCAGTGTCGCTAGCGGGATATACTACGAGCAGTACTTC
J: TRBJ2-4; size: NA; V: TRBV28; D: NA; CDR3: CASSFATVDHVIAKNIQYF; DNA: TGTGCCAGCAGTTTCGCCACAGTCGATCACGTCATAGCCAAAAACATTCAGTACTTC
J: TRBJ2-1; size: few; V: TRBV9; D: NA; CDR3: CASSVNNTRPGGEQFF; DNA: TGTGCCAGCAGCGTTAACAACACCAGACCTGGGGGTGAGCAGTTCTTC
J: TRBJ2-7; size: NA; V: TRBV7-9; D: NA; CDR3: CASSMGFSYEQYF; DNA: TGTGCCAGCAGCATGGGGTTCTCCTACGAGCAGTACTTC
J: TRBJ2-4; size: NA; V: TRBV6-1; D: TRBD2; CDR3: CASSRAGLAGVGAKNIQYF; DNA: TGTGCCAGCAGCCGAGCCGGACTAGCGGGAGTTGGGGCCAAAAACATTCAGTACTTC
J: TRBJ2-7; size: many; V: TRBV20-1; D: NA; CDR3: CSAPKLASSSYEQYF; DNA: TGCAGTGCTCCAAAACTAGCCTCGAGCTCCTACGAGCAGTACTTC
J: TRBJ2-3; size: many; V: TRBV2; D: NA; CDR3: CASKGPTDTQYF; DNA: TGTGCCAGCAAGGGGCCCACAGATACGCAGTATTTT
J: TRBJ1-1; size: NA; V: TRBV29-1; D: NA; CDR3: CSGGTHHTGLGTEAFF; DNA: TGCAGCGGGGGGACCCACCATACAGGGCTGGGCACTGAAGCTTTCTTT
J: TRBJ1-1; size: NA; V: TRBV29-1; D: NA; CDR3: CSARVGARTEAFF; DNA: TGCAGCGCACGGGTGGGGGCAAGGACTGAAGCTTTCTTT
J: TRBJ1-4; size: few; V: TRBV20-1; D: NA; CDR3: CSARGAQAEKLFF; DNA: TGCAGTGCTAGAGGCGCCCAGGCCGAAAAACTGTTTTTT
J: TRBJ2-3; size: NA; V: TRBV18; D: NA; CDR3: CASSPVIDSQYF; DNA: TGTGCCAGCTCACCAGTGATCGATTCGCAGTATTTT
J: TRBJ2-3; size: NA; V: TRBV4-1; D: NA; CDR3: CANSHFRASTDTQYF; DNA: TGCGCCAACAGCCACTTTCGGGCGAGCACAGATACGCAGTATTTT
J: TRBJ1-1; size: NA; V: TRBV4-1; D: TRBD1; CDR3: CASSPRQGVIAEAFF; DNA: TGCGCCAGCAGCCCCCGACAGGGGGTCATCGCTGAAGCTTTCTTT
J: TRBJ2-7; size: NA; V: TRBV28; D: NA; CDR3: CASRIGSYEQYF; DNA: TGTGCCAGCAGGATTGGTTCCTACGAGCAGTACTTC
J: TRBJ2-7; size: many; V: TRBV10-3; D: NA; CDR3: CAISDYDEQYF; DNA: TGTGCCATCAGCGACTACGACGAGCAGTACTTC
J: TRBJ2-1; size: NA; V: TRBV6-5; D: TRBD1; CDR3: CASSYADRGNNEQFF; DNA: TGTGCCAGCAGTTACGCGGACAGGGGGAACAATGAGCAGTTCTTC
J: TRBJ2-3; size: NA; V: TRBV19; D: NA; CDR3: CASSIPGIVADTQYF; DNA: TGTGCCAGTAGTATCCCAGGGATTGTCGCAGATACGCAGTATTTT
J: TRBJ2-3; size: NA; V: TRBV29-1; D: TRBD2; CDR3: CSVGRGVDTQYF; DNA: TGCAGCGTTGGGCGGGGGGTGGATACGCAGTATTTT
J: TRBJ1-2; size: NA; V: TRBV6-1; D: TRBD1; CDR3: CASSRTGLTSGYTF; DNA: TGTGCCAGCAGTCGGACAGGGCTGACTAGTGGCTACACCTTC
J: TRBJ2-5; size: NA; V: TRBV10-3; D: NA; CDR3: CAISETASQETQYF; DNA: TGTGCCATCAGTGAGACGGCGAGCCAAGAGACCCAGTACTTC
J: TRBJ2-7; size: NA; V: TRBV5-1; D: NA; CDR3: CASRLHSGANSYEQYF; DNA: TGCGCCAGCAGACTCCACTCAGGGGCCAACTCCTACGAGCAGTACTTC
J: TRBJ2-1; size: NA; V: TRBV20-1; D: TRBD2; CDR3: CSAITYRTSGVVYNEQFF; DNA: TGCAGTGCTATCACCTATAGGACTAGCGGGGTCGTTTACAATGAGCAGTTCTTC
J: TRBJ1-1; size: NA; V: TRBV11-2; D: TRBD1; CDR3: CASSTKGARATEAFF; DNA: TGTGCCAGCAGCACAAAGGGGGCGAGGGCCACTGAAGCTTTCTTT
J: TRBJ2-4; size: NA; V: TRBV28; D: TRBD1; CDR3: CASSLARQGAKNIQYF; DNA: TGTGCCAGCAGTTTAGCCAGACAGGGAGCCAAAAACATTCAGTACTTC
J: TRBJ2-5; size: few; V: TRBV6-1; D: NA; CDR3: CASSPRPGLLGQETQYF; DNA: TGTGCCAGCAGTCCGCGCCCGGGACTCTTAGGCCAAGAGACCCAGTACTTC
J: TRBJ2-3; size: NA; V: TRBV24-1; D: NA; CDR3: CATSVREGNTQYF; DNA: TGTGCCACCAGTGTCAGGGAAGGGAATACGCAGTATTTT
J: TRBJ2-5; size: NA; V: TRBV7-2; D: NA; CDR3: CASSLHSLETQYF; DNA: TGTGCCAGCAGCTTACACAGCCTAGAGACCCAGTACTTC
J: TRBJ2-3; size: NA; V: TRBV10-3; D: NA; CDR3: CAISDPDRRFGTDTQYF; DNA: TGTGCCATCAGTGATCCGGACCGACGGTTTGGCACAGATACGCAGTATTTT
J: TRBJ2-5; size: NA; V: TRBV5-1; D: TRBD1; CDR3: CASSPGQATQETQYF; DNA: TGCGCCAGCAGCCCCGGACAGGCGACCCAAGAGACCCAGTACTTC
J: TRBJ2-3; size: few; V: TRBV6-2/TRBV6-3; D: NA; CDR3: CASSGATDTQYF; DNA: TGTGCCAGCAGTGGGGCCACAGATACGCAGTATTTT
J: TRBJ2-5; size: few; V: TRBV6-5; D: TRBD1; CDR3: CASSYWETGPQETQYF; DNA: TGTGCCAGCAGTTACTGGGAGACAGGGCCCCAAGAGACCCAGTACTTC
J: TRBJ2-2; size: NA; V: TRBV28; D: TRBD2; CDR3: CASWAGANTGDLFF; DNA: TGTGCCTCCTGGGCGGGAGCGAACACCGGGGATCTGTTTTTT
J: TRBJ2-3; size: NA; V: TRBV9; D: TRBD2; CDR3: CASSVEAGGPYSTDTQYF; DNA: TGTGCCAGCAGCGTAGAGGCGGGGGGGCCTTATAGCACAGATACGCAGTATTTT
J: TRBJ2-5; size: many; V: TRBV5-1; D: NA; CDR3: CASSFTGPQETQYF; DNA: TGCGCCAGCAGCTTCACAGGGCCCCAAGAGACCCAGTACTTC
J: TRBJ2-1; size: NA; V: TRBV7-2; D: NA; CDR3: CASSLDTGTYNEQFF; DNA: TGTGCCAGCAGCTTAGACACGGGTACCTACAATGAGCAGTTCTTC
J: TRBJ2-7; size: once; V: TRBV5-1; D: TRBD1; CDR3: CASRWALGQGAYEQYF; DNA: TGCGCCAGCAGGTGGGCGCTAGGACAGGGGGCCTACGAGCAGTACTTC
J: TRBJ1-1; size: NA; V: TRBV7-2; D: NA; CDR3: CASSPTGEGGNTEAFF; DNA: TGTGCCAGCAGCCCCACAGGCGAGGGAGGGAACACTGAAGCTTTCTTT